Listed here is a single T cell receptor (beta chain). These data belong to a study of CXCR3-negative and CXCR3-positive naive CD8 T cells. 5' RACE with UMI labels generated the TRB cDNA libraries. TCRdb re-called the 5' RACE reads and gives one entry per CDR3 protein, without DNA. The sample has some 39,000 distinct CDR3 sequences. The length of the CDR3 is 12 residues. Sample: naive CXCR3- CD8+ T cells from blood. Subset in this sample: CD45RO-CCR7+CD27+CD95- naive CD8+ T cells lacking CXCR3 (TNR3-). The receptor was isolated from a human donor in good health. Some clones in this sample may be carry-over from other donors' samples. The chain carries TRBV12-3 or TRBV12-4 and TRBJ2-3; TCRdb selects TRBD2, and the lack of DNA leaves this call unchecked. This chain's CDR3 is CASTQLGDTQYF.